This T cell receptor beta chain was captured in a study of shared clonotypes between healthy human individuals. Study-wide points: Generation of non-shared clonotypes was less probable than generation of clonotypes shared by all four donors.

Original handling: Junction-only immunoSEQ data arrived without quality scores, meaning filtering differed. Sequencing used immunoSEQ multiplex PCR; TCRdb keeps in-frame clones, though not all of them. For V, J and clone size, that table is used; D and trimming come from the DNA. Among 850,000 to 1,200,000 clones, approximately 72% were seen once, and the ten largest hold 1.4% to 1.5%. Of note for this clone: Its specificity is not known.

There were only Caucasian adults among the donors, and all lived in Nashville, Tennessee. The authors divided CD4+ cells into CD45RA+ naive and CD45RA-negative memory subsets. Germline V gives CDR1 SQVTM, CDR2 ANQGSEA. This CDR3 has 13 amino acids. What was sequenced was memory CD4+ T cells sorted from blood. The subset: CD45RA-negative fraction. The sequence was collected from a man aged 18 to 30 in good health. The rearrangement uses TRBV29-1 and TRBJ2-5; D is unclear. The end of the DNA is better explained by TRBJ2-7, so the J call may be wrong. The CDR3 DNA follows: TGCAGCGTTGTGGCTGCAGATTCCTACGAGCAGTACTTC. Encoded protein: CSVVAADSYEQYF.